These 26 T cell receptor beta chains were all obtained from the same sample, sequenced in a study of blood T cell repertoires in COVID-19. Measured with immunoSEQ multiplex PCR; TCRdb has only the in-frame clones, and not every one. The data show about 46,000 clones, over 70% seen once. Source material: peripheral blood. Every receptor here comes from a human donor with active COVID-19. The donor label of this sample is uncertain.

On this clone: At one end the junction does not follow the germline gene, possibly because of a read error. The chain links TRBV3-1 (or the pseudogene TRBV3-2) to TRBJ1-2, with 12 bases that match TRBD1. CDR1 and CDR2 from the germline V gene are LGHDT and YNNKEL (reference sequence). The CDR3 sequence is 14 residues long. As DNA, the CDR3 is TGTGCCAGCAGCCAGGGGACAGGGGGCGCCTATACCTTCTTC. Protein sequence: CASSQGTGGAYTFF.

This clone was recorded once. The chain recombines TRBV30 with TRBJ1-5; 9 bases are a match to TRBD1. Germline lookup yields CDR1 GTSNPN and CDR2 SVGIG (reference sequence). V shed 5 bases, J shed 5 bases, and the junction held 4 bases outside the gene matches. This CDR3 is 13 amino acids long. CDR3 in DNA: TGTGCCTGGGGGGACAGGGACGATCAGCCCCAGCATTTT. Translating gives CAWGDRDDQPQHF. Using reference TRBV30 and TRBJ1-5 for the parts outside the CDR3, the full variable domain is SQTIHQWPATLVQPVGSPLSLECTVEGTSNPNLYWYRQAAGRGLQLLFYSVGIGQISSEVPQNLSASRPQDRQFILSSKKLLLSDSGFYLCAWGDRDDQPQHFGDGTRLSIL.

The chain has TRBV6-5 and TRBJ1-2; TRBD1 matches 9 bases. The V and J ends lost 4 bases and 8 bases, in that order; junction bases with no gene match: 11. Germline assignment: CDR1 MNHEY and CDR2 SVGAGI. The CDR3 runs 15 residues. The chain's CDR3 is CASSSWGRDREGYTF. CDR3 DNA sequence: TGTGCCAGCAGTTCTTGGGGTCGGGACAGGGAGGGCTACACCTTC.

The chain is built from TRBV9 and TRBJ2-7, with 11 bases fitting TRBD1. The CDR3 sequence is 14 residues long. V lost 4 bases to trimming and J lost 1 base; unmatched junction nucleotides: 1. Looked up from germline, CDR1 is SGDLS and CDR2 is YYNGEE. The CDR3: CASSRDRGSYEQYF. CDR3 nucleotide sequence: TGTGCCAGCAGCCGGGACAGGGGGTCCTACGAGCAGTACTTC. Full variable domain (remainder filled in from reference TRBV9 and TRBJ2-7): DSGVTQTPKHLITATGQRVTLRCSPRSGDLSVYWYQQSLDQGLQFLIQYYNGEERAKGNILERFSAQQFPDLHSELNLSSLELGDSALYFCASSRDRGSYEQYFGPGTRLTVT.

V and J are TRBV10-3 and TRBJ2-1; 10 bases match TRBD2. The germline gives CDR1 ENHRY, CDR2 SYGVKD. The length of the CDR3 is 15 residues. J lost 4 bases, V lost 5 bases, and 5 bases had no gene match. CDR3 bases: TGTGCCATCAGTAAAGGGACTAGCGAGTACAATGAGCAGTTCTTC. Encoded protein: CAISKGTSEYNEQFF.

The V gene is TRBV5-4, the J gene TRBJ1-6, with unresolved D. CDR1 SGHNT and CDR2 YYREEE come from the germline V gene (reference sequence). V was shortened by 2 bases and J by 7 bases, with 16 bases between the two germline ends. The length of the CDR3 is 16 residues. The CDR3 DNA follows: TGTGCCAGCAGCTTACTAAACCAAGACCCAAATTCACCCCTCCACTTT. Protein: CASSLLNQDPNSPLHF.

This clone showed up just a few times. The V and J genes are TRBV5-6 and TRBJ2-7, with unresolved D. Trimming left V 4 bases short and J 0 bases short, with 8 bases between. The CDR3 consists of 13 residues. The germline gives CDR1 SGHDT, CDR2 YYEEEE. CDR3 in DNA: TGTGCCAGCAGCGTTTACTACTCCTACGAGCAGTACTTC. This sequence encodes CASSVYYSYEQYF.

This clone was counted a single time. V gene TRBV7-6 combines with J gene TRBJ2-5, with 11 bases that match TRBD2. Germline V CDR1 and CDR2: SGHVS, FNYEAQ. V lost 5 bases, J lost 4 bases, and 6 bases stayed unmatched. The CDR3 length is 15 residues. In DNA form, the CDR3 reads TGTGCCAGCAGCCTTAGCGGGGGGGCTGGAGAGACCCAGTACTTC. Translating gives CASSLSGGAGETQYF.

This clone is termed medium-sized (0.01 to 0.1%). The V gene is TRBV3-1 (or the pseudogene TRBV3-2), the J gene TRBJ2-7; 7 bases align to TRBD1. The V gene's germline CDR1 is LGHDT and CDR2 YNNKEL (reference sequence). V gave up 3 bases and J gave up 7 bases; unmatched junction bases: 9. The CDR3 has 14 residues. CDR3 nucleotide sequence: TGTGCCAGCAGCCACGGCTACAGGGGTGGGGAGCAGTACTTC. This sequence encodes CASSHGYRGGEQYF.

This sequence joins TRBV29-1 and TRBJ1-1, with D tentatively TRBD1 (5 bases). Germline V gene lookup returns CDR1 SQVTM and CDR2 ANQGSEA. This CDR3 region has 12 residues. Trimming stripped 6 bases from V and 6 bases from J, with 14 bases between. The CDR3 here is CSVGEVFAEAFF. CDR3 in DNA: TGCAGCGTAGGGGAGGTTTTCGCTGAAGCTTTCTTT. Filled out from reference TRBV29-1 and TRBJ1-1, the complete variable domain reads SAVISQKPSRDICQRGTSLTIQCQVDSQVTMMFWYRQQPGQSLTLIATANQGSEATYESGFVIDKFPISRPNLTFSTLTVSNMSPEDSSIYLCSVGEVFAEAFFGQGTRLTVV.

The chain employs TRBV2 and TRBJ1-4; 9 bases align to TRBD1. The V gene end was trimmed by 4 bases and the J gene end by 10 bases; junction bases not matched to a gene: 16. Germline V gene sequence: CDR1 SNHLY, CDR2 FYNNEI. This CDR3 region has 17 residues. The DNA of the CDR3 is TGTGCCAGCAGTGGGTATCATTTGGGACAGGGAACCGGAAAACTGTTTTTT. Amino acids: CASSGYHLGQGTGKLFF.

The chain carries TRBV2 and TRBJ2-1, with 8 bases that match TRBD1. The V and J ends lost 2 bases and 4 bases, in that order; junction bases with no gene match: 4. Per germline, CDR1 SNHLY and CDR2 FYNNEI. The CDR3 totals 15 residues. In DNA, the CDR3 is TGTGCCAGCAGTGAAAACAGGGGGATTTACAATGAGCAGTTCTTC. It codes for CASSENRGIYNEQFF.

This chain uses TRBV5-1 with TRBJ2-1; 9 positions match TRBD1. After removal of 0 bases from V and 8 bases from J, the junction contained 9 bases not matched to a gene. The CDR3 runs to 16 residues. Germline loops: CDR1 SGHRS, CDR2 YFSETQ. The CDR3 spells CASSLGPGQGSDEQFF. Here the CDR3 DNA reads TGCGCCAGCAGCTTGGGACCGGGACAGGGTAGCGATGAGCAGTTCTTC.

This chain joins TRBV12-3 or TRBV12-4 and TRBJ2-7; 7 bases fit TRBD2. This CDR3 contains 13 residues. After removal of 4 bases from V and 2 bases from J, the junction contained 2 bases not matched to a gene. The CDR3 region has the DNA TGTGCCAGCAGTTCCGGACTAGCCTACGAGCAGTACTTC. Residues: CASSSGLAYEQYF.

The rearrangement uses TRBV10-3 and TRBJ2-7; D may be TRBD2 (5 bases). Germline CDR1 ENHRY, CDR2 SYGVKD. The CDR3 extends over 14 amino acids. V dropped 3 bases and J dropped 4 bases, with 13 bases sitting between them. The CDR3 spells CAISDDASRYEQYF. CDR3 DNA: TGTGCCATCAGTGATGACGCTAGCAGATACGAGCAGTACTTC.

This chain links TRBV29-1 with TRBJ2-3, with D possibly TRBD2 on 5 matching bases. The V end was cut by 3 bases, the J end by 4 bases, with 11 bases between. CDR1 is SQVTM and CDR2 is ANQGSEA in the germline V gene. This CDR3 comprises 13 residues. Written as DNA, the CDR3 is TGCAGCGTTGACTGGGGAGTTCCAGATACGCAGTATTTT. Its translation: CSVDWGVPDTQYF.

J is TRBJ2-3 and V is TRBV2; tentative D call: TRBD1 (5 bases). This CDR3 spans 14 amino acids. Trimming left V 10 bases short and J 2 bases short, with 16 bases between. Per the germline V gene, CDR1 is SNHLY and CDR2 is FYNNEI. Here the CDR3 DNA reads TGTGCCACCCAATGGCAGGGTTCCACAGATACGCAGTATTTT. Translating it yields CATQWQGSTDTQYF. Looking up the rest from reference TRBV2 and TRBJ2-3 gives the full variable domain: EPEVTQTPSHQVTQMGQEVILRCVPISNHLYFYWYRQILGQKVEFLVSFYNNEISEKSEIFDDQFSVERPDGSNFTLKIRSTKLEDSAMYFCATQWQGSTDTQYFGPGTRLTVL.

The rearrangement joins TRBV5-1 to TRBJ2-7; 8 bases line up with TRBD1. The CDR3 loop spans 16 amino acids. With 4 bases clipped from V and 3 bases from J, the junction kept 12 bases outside the gene matches. CDR1 and CDR2 (germline): SGHRS, YFSETQ. The CDR3 DNA sequence: TGCGCCAGCAGCGCTAGTGAAGCAGGGGGCCTCTACGAGCAGTACTTC. Translated, it gives CASSASEAGGLYEQYF.

The chain links TRBV27 to TRBJ1-6; D perhaps matches TRBD1 (5 bases). With 5 bases removed from V and 0 bases from J, the gap between germline ends came to 11 bases. Per germline, CDR1 MNHEY and CDR2 SMNVEV (reference sequence). The CDR3 consists of 16 residues. For the CDR3, the DNA is TGTGCCAGCAGTCCCTGGACAAGCTCCTATAATTCACCCCTCCACTTT. Protein product: CASSPWTSSYNSPLHF.

V is TRBV7-3 and J is TRBJ1-2; 7 nucleotides line up with TRBD1. The CDR3 extends over 13 amino acids. CDR1 SGHTA and CDR2 FQGTGA come from the germline V gene. J gave up 7 bases and V 5 bases, and 7 bases lay outside the gene matches. CDR3 coding DNA: TGTGCCAGCAGCCCCGACAGGGATATTGGCTACACCTTC. Protein product: CASSPDRDIGYTF.

The J gene is TRBJ1-6, the V gene TRBV12-5; a possible D gene is TRBD1 (6 bases). Germline V CDR1 and CDR2: LGHNT, FRNRAP. V lost 1 base to trimming and J lost 6 bases, with 16 bases between them. The CDR3 runs 17 residues. The CDR3 sequence: CASGLALDSRINSPLHF. CDR3 sequence (DNA): TGTGCTAGTGGTTTGGCATTGGACAGCAGAATTAATTCACCCCTCCACTTT.

This rearrangement joins TRBV6-2 or TRBV6-3 to TRBJ1-4; possible D gene TRBD1, 5 bases. V lost 2 bases, J lost 0 bases, and 19 bases lay in between. The CDR3 spans 19 residues. Germline V gives CDR1 MNHEY, CDR2 SVGEGT. In nucleotides, the CDR3 is TGTGCCAGCAGTTACGGGCCGACAGACCTCCTCGCAACTAATGAAAAACTGTTTTTT. This codes for CASSYGPTDLLATNEKLFF.

The gene calls are TRBV7-3 and TRBJ2-7; TRBD2 aligns across 7 bases. Per germline, CDR1 SGHTA and CDR2 FQGTGA. There are 13 residues in the CDR3. V was clipped by 5 bases and J by 4 bases; unmatched bases: 5. The CDR3 sequence is CASSLAGGYEQYF. In nucleotides, the CDR3 is TGTGCCAGCAGCCTGGCCGGGGGGTACGAGCAGTACTTC.

This rearrangement joins TRBV10-3 to TRBJ1-1; no reliable D call. The CDR3 totals 13 residues. The germline CDR1 and CDR2 sequences are ENHRY and SYGVKD. Trimming left V 2 bases short and J 11 bases short, with 15 bases between. CDR3: CAISEQREVSAFF. As DNA, the CDR3 is TGTGCCATCAGTGAGCAAAGGGAGGTGTCCGCTTTCTTT.

This clone appeared once. The chain uses TRBV6-6 and TRBJ2-5, with TRBD1 as a possible D gene (6 bases). The CDR3 totals 14 residues. V lost 8 bases and J lost 1, with 14 bases in between. Germline-derived CDR1 and CDR2 are MNHNY and SVGAGI (reference sequence). CDR3 sequence reads: CASALGGTQETQYF. The CDR3 coding sequence is TGTGCCAGCGCCCTAGGGGGAACCCAAGAGACCCAGTACTTC.

The chain carries TRBV10-3 and TRBJ1-1; D is perhaps TRBD1 (6 bases). V lost 3 bases, J lost 1 base, and 6 bases lay in between. Germline V lookup: CDR1 ENHRY, CDR2 SYGVKD. This CDR3 region has 13 residues. The CDR3 sequence: CAISDRGNTEAFF. The CDR3 DNA sequence: TGTGCCATCAGTGACAGGGGGAACACTGAAGCTTTCTTT.